A selection of T cell receptor beta chains follows, all from one sample in a study of cytomegalovirus exposure and HLA in healthy donors. Profiling relied on immunoSEQ multiplex PCR, and the TCRdb table lists in-frame clones only, not all of them. The sample holds some 69,000 clones, approximately 70% seen once. The specimen sequenced was PBMCs. These receptor sequences come from a male donor in good health and CMV-seropositive. Each CDR3 is given with its conserved first and last residue. The order of the fields is clone size, V gene, J gene, D gene, CDR3 DNA, CDR3 protein. The D gene is left open where the match is weak. A row's size may be missing; if present it is once, few, many or a size class.

clone size: .
V gene: TRBV6-5
J gene: TRBJ1-2
D gene: TRBD1
CDR3 DNA: TGTGCCAGCAAGGGTAACAGGGGCAACTATGGCTACACCTTC
CDR3 protein: CASKGNRGNYGYTF

clone size: .
V gene: TRBV9
J gene: TRBJ2-3
D gene: .
CDR3 DNA: TGTGCCAGCAGCGTAGCGGGGGGCTTCACAGATACGCAGTATTTT
CDR3 protein: CASSVAGGFTDTQYF

clone size: .
V gene: TRBV6-1
J gene: TRBJ1-5
D gene: TRBD1
CDR3 DNA: TGTGCCAGCGAGAGGAACAGGGGGCCAAAACAGCCCCAGCATTTT
CDR3 protein: CASERNRGPKQPQHF

clone size: .
V gene: TRBV6-5
J gene: TRBJ2-7
D gene: TRBD1
CDR3 DNA: TGTGCCAGCAGTCGGGGACAGGGGATGAGCGAGCAGTACTTC
CDR3 protein: CASSRGQGMSEQYF

clone size: .
V gene: TRBV29-1
J gene: TRBJ2-7
D gene: TRBD1
CDR3 DNA: TGCAGCGTCGGGTCGGACAGGGGAATCGGCGAGCAGTACTTC
CDR3 protein: CSVGSDRGIGEQYF

clone size: once
V gene: TRBV6-1
J gene: TRBJ1-2
D gene: TRBD1
CDR3 DNA: TGTGCCAGCAGGGGGACAGGGGAGGATGGCTACACCTTC
CDR3 protein: CASRGTGEDGYTF

clone size: medium-sized
V gene: TRBV5-6
J gene: TRBJ2-7
D gene: .
CDR3 DNA: TGTGCCAGCAGCTTGTCGTCCTACGAGCAGTACTTC
CDR3 protein: CASSLSSYEQYF

clone size: .
V gene: TRBV9
J gene: TRBJ2-7
D gene: TRBD1
CDR3 DNA: TGTGCCAGCAGCCGGACAGGGTTGAACGAGCAGTACTTC
CDR3 protein: CASSRTGLNEQYF

clone size: .
V gene: TRBV9
J gene: TRBJ2-1
D gene: .
CDR3 DNA: TGTGCCAGCAGCGTTTCCCCGGGGAAGAACAATGAGCAGTTCTTC
CDR3 protein: CASSVSPGKNNEQFF

clone size: once
V gene: TRBV6-1
J gene: TRBJ2-5
D gene: TRBD1
CDR3 DNA: TGTGCCAGCAAACAGGGGGCACAGGAGACCCAGTACTTC
CDR3 protein: CASKQGAQETQYF

clone size: .
V gene: TRBV5-6
J gene: TRBJ1-6
D gene: .
CDR3 DNA: TGTGCCAGCAGCTTAGGCCAGGGAGGATCACCCCTCCACTTT
CDR3 protein: CASSLGQGGSPLHF

clone size: .
V gene: TRBV7-9
J gene: TRBJ2-1
D gene: TRBD2
CDR3 DNA: TGTGCCAGCCTGAGCGGGGGCCATTACAATGAGCAGTTCTTC
CDR3 protein: CASLSGGHYNEQFF

clone size: .
V gene: TRBV14
J gene: TRBJ1-1
D gene: .
CDR3 DNA: TGTGCCAGCAGCCAAGATCAGGGCATTGAAGCTTTCTTT
CDR3 protein: CASSQDQGIEAFF

clone size: few
V gene: TRBV9
J gene: TRBJ1-2
D gene: .
CDR3 DNA: TGTGCAGCAGCGAGAGGACAGACCTATGGCTACACCTTC
CDR3 protein: CAAARGQTYGYTF

clone size: .
V gene: TRBV5-1
J gene: TRBJ2-7
D gene: .
CDR3 DNA: TGCGCCAGCAGCTTGGAACGCAGTGTGTACCACGAGCAGTACTTC
CDR3 protein: CASSLERSVYHEQYF